Listed below are T cell receptor beta chains from one sample, sequenced in a study of shared clonotypes between healthy human individuals. Clones were sequenced by immunoSEQ multiplex PCR, and TCRdb holds only the in-frame ones, with some missing. This sample has 2 million to 2.5 million clones; roughly 92% occur once, and the top ten carry roughly 0.34%. The specimen was naive CD4+ T cells from PBMCs. Receptors were obtained from a man aged 18 to 29 in good health. Some clones in this sample may be carry-over from other donors' samples. Each CDR3 is given with its conserved first and last residue. The D gene is left open where the match is weak. The size of a clone is reported for some rows only, either as once, few or many, or as a class for expanded clones.

>.|.|TRBJ2-2|TRBV9
TGTGCCAGCAGCGTAGAGATTCTCCAGAACAGGGAGACCGGGGAGCTGTTTTTT
CASSVEILQNRETGELFF
>.|.|TRBJ1-4|TRBV2
TGTGCCAGCAGTGTACGGGGCCCAAATGAAAAACTGTTTTTT
CASSVRGPNEKLFF
>.|TRBD2|TRBJ2-7|TRBV27
TGTGCCAGTTCTCGGGCTAGCGGCCCCTACGAGCAGTACTTC
CASSRASGPYEQYF
>.|.|TRBJ2-3|TRBV9
TGTGCCAGCAGCTCCCAGGGGATGAAGACAGATACGCAGTATTTT
CASSSQGMKTDTQYF
>.|TRBD2|TRBJ2-2|TRBV2
TGTGCCACCCGGGGGGAGATGGCTGTCGGGGAGCTGTTTTTT
CATRGEMAVGELFF
>.|.|TRBJ2-1|TRBV14
TGTGCCAGCAGCCAAGATCTCGGGGGAGGTGTCGAGTTCTTC
CASSQDLGGGVEFF
>.|.|TRBJ2-6|TRBV11-2
TGTGCCAGCAGCGGCGGCAGGGAGATTATGCCTGGGGCCAACGTCCTGACTTTC
CASSGGREIMPGANVLTF
>.|TRBD2|TRBJ2-5|TRBV5-1
TGCGCCAGCAGCTTCATGACTAGCGGCCAAGAGACCCAGTACTTC
CASSFMTSGQETQYF
>.|.|TRBJ2-7|TRBV7-2
TGTGCCAGTACGCAGGAGAGGGAAGCTGAGCAGTACTTC
CASTQEREAEQYF
>.|.|TRBJ2-7|TRBV6-1
TGTGCCAGCAGTGAAAGGGGGAGGGGGGTGAAGGGTTCCTACGAGCAGTACTTC
CASSERGRGVKGSYEQYF
>.|.|TRBJ1-4|TRBV7-9
TGTGCCAGCAGCGACGGAGGGAGAACTAATGAAAAACTGTTTTTT
CASSDGGRTNEKLFF
>once|.|TRBJ2-5|TRBV5-6
TGTGCCAGCAGCTTTCTTGAGACCCAGTACTTC
CASSFLETQYF
>.|TRBD1|TRBJ2-3|TRBV2
TGTGCCAGCAGTTATCCCAGACAGGGGGATTTAGATACGCAGTATTTT
CASSYPRQGDLDTQYF
>.|.|TRBJ2-7|TRBV11-2
TGTGCCAGCAGCCCAACCATTAGCGACGAGCAGTACTTC
CASSPTISDEQYF
>.|TRBD1|TRBJ1-5|TRBV28
TGTGCCAGCAGTTTTAGGGACAGGGGGCTTCAGCCCCAGCATTTT
CASSFRDRGLQPQHF
>.|.|TRBJ2-7|TRBV5-1
TGCGCCAGCAGCTTTAGGGACCGATCCTACGAGCAGTACTTC
CASSFRDRSYEQYF
>.|TRBD1|TRBJ2-2|TRBV15
TGTGCCACCAGCATCAGGGGGGGGGAGCTGTTTTTT
CATSIRGGELFF
>.|.|TRBJ2-4|TRBV7-9
TGTGCCAGCAGCTTACAAGCATTTGGGGGAATAGCCAAAAACATTCAGTACTTC
CASSLQAFGGIAKNIQYF
>.|TRBD2|TRBJ2-3|TRBV2
TGTGCCAGTAGCGGGAGTGGAGATACGCAGTATTTT
CASSGSGDTQYF
>few|.|TRBJ1-5|TRBV6-1
TGTGCCAGCAGCGGACAGCTCAATCAGCCCCAGCATTTT
CASSGQLNQPQHF
>.|.|TRBJ2-7|TRBV12-5
TGTGCTAGTGGCCGGACCGATTCCTACGAGCAGTACTTC
CASGRTDSYEQYF
>.|.|TRBJ2-7|TRBV6-5
TGTGCCAGCAGTACCCCAGGCTCCTACGAGCAGTACTTC
CASSTPGSYEQYF
>.|.|TRBJ1-1|TRBV7-3
TGTGCCAGCAGCCCCGGCCGGGGGGCGTTGGACACTGAAGCTTTCTTT
CASSPGRGALDTEAFF
>.|.|TRBJ2-7|TRBV7-9
TGTGCCAGCAGCCCCGTTCGGGGATACTACGAGCAGTACTTC
CASSPVRGYYEQYF
>.|.|TRBJ1-3|TRBV28
TGTGCCAGCAGTCCCCGGTTCCTCTCTGGAAACACCATATATTTT
CASSPRFLSGNTIYF
>.|TRBD2|TRBJ2-7|TRBV4-2
TGTGCCAGCAGCCCCCTGACTAGCGGGTCCTACGAGCAGTACTTC
CASSPLTSGSYEQYF
>.|.|TRBJ2-5|TRBV4-2
TGTGCCAGCAGCCGGCAGGGGGGGCGGCTGGAGACCCAGTACTTC
CASSRQGGRLETQYF
>.|.|TRBJ1-6|TRBV28
TGTGCCAGCAGTTTGGGGAATTCACCCCTCCACTTT
CASSLGNSPLHF
>.|.|TRBJ2-2|TRBV28
TGTGCCACCGTGCGTGGAAACTCCGGGGAGCTGTTTTTT
CATVRGNSGELFF
>.|.|TRBJ1-1|TRBV28
TGTGCCAGCAGTTTTCACTCCTACAACACTGAAGCTTTCTTT
CASSFHSYNTEAFF
>.|.|TRBJ2-7|TRBV11-1
TGTGCCAGCAGCGCAGACGGATACGAGCAGTACTTC
CASSADGYEQYF
>.|.|TRBJ2-5|TRBV11-2
TGTGCCAGCAGCTCCCCGGGGCAGAAAGAGACCCAGTACTTC
CASSSPGQKETQYF
>.|.|TRBJ1-1|TRBV5-4
TGTGCCAGCAGGGTGGGGGGGAGCGGCACTGAAGCTTTCTTT
CASRVGGSGTEAFF
>.|.|TRBJ2-3|TRBV11-2
TGTGCCAGCAGCTTCTATCGGCTCTCGGGCGATACGCAGTATTTT
CASSFYRLSGDTQYF
>once|.|TRBJ2-1|TRBV7-2
TGTGCCAGCAGCCGGAGTAGATCCTACAATGAGCAGTTCTTC
CASSRSRSYNEQFF
>.|.|TRBJ2-7|TRBV7-2
TGTGCCAGCAGCCCCTCATCTACAGGGTCCTACGAGCAGTACTTC
CASSPSSTGSYEQYF
>.|.|TRBJ2-6|TRBV7-9
TGTGCCAGCAGCTTAGAATTCGGGGCTGGGGCCAACGTCCTGACTTTC
CASSLEFGAGANVLTF
>.|TRBD2|TRBJ2-7|TRBV6-1
TGTGCCAGCAGTGAAAGGGGGGGCATTCTAGCGGGAGAGAGGAACGAGCAGTACTTC
CASSERGGILAGERNEQYF
>.|.|TRBJ1-6|TRBV7-9
TGTGCCAGCAGTCGGAAGGGGAAAGTGGATTCACCCCTCCACTTT
CASSRKGKVDSPLHF
>.|.|TRBJ1-1|TRBV18
TGTGCCAGCTCACCCCACGAGGGAGGGAGAGGGGCTTTCTTT
CASSPHEGGRGAFF
>.|.|TRBJ1-5|TRBV28
TGTGCCAGCAGTTTCCCCCAGCCCCAGCATTTT
CASSFPQPQHF
>.|TRBD2|TRBJ2-1|TRBV7-3
TGTGCCAGCAGCAACACTAGCGCCAACAATGAGCAGTTCTTC
CASSNTSANNEQFF
>.|.|TRBJ2-7|TRBV19
TGTGCCAGTAGTATAAGGCACAGCCTCTCCTACGAGCAGTACTTC
CASSIRHSLSYEQYF
>.|.|TRBJ2-3|TRBV10-1
TGCGCCAGCAGTGGCGGCACCCCTGGGGACACAGATACGCAGTATTTT
CASSGGTPGDTDTQYF
>.|.|TRBJ2-5|TRBV28
TGTGCCAGCAGTTTACTTGGAGGACCCGAGACCCAGTACTTC
CASSLLGGPETQYF